The T cell receptor beta chain described here comes from a study of immune evolution from preneoplasia to lung adenocarcinoma. Whole-study results and caveats: Top clone frequencies peaked in normal lung, apparently declining through invasive adenocarcinoma.

H&E slides confirmed each diagnosis, reviewed by two pathologists independently. Premalignant or tumor cells were enriched by macro-dissection after pathologic assessment. The V segment lost 6 bases and the J segment 3 bases; nucleotides outside the gene matches: 4. Germline lookup yields CDR1 ENHRY and CDR2 SYGVKD. The CDR3 is made up of 14 amino acids. This clone is a singleton in its sample. Its antigen is still unknown. The protocol was immunoSEQ multiplex PCR, while the TCRdb copy is restricted to in-frame clones and leaves out a portion. This table has around 40,000 clones, less than 80% appearing once.

The sequence was collected from a person between 55 and 70 years old with lung adenocarcinoma. Sequenced input: FFPE invasive lung adenocarcinoma tissue. The chain couples TRBV10-3 to TRBJ1-5; 8 nucleotides line up with TRBD1. CDR3 protein: CAISGGQANQPQHF. The DNA of the CDR3 is TGTGCCATCAGCGGGGGACAGGCCAATCAGCCCCAGCATTTT.